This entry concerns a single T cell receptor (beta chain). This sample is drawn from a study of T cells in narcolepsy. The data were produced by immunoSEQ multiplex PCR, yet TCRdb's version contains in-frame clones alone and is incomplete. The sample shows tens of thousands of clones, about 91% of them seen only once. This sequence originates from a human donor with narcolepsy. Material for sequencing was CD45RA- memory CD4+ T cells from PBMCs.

In nucleotides, the CDR3 is TGTGCCAGCAGCGACCGGGGAGATACGCAGTATTTT. This codes for CASSDRGDTQYF. The rearrangement uses TRBV7-2 and TRBJ2-3, with D possibly being TRBD2 (5 bases). The CDR3 has 12 amino acids. V gave up 5 bases and J gave up 5 bases, with 8 bases separating them. Germline-derived CDR1 and CDR2 are SGHTA and FQGNSA.